One and the same sample provided the 22 T cell receptor beta chains below, sequenced in a study of CD8+ T cells in alopecia areata. Extracted RNA was reverse transcribed, and the resulting cDNA served as sequencing template. Using immunoSEQ multiplex PCR, the repertoire was profiled, and TCRdb retains in-frame clones only, with some absent. The profile shows some 99,000 clones, around 55% of them singletons. Indicated treatment: oral pan-JAK inhibitor, 5-10 mg twice daily. Sequenced here: CD8+ T cells sorted from blood, sampled at week 4, from a patient treated with tofacitinib. Every receptor here comes from a human donor with alopecia areata.

The chain carries TRBV7-9 and TRBJ2-1; 8 bases map to TRBD1. The CDR3 has 16 amino acids. Trimming at V came to 5 bases and at J to 4 bases, leaving 10 bases not matched to a gene. Germline CDR1 is SEHNR and CDR2 is FQNEAQ (reference sequence). DNA for the CDR3: TGTGCCAGCAGCCCCCGACAGGGGAAGCAGTACAATGAGCAGTTCTTC. Its protein product is CASSPRQGKQYNEQFF.

The chain couples TRBV27 to TRBJ1-1, with D perhaps matching TRBD1 (5 bases). The CDR3 covers 14 residues. V dropped 4 bases and J dropped 1 base, with 10 bases sitting between them. Germline CDR1 reads MNHEY; CDR2 reads SMNVEV (reference sequence). CDR3: CASSWGVGNTEAFF. CDR3 coding DNA: TGTGCCAGCAGTTGGGGGGTAGGGAACACTGAAGCTTTCTTT.

The chain combines TRBV13 with TRBJ1-2; D might be TRBD1 (5 bases). Germline V gene sequence: CDR1 PRHDT, CDR2 FYEKMQ (reference sequence). The CDR3 is made up of 13 amino acids. V gave up 7 bases and J gave up 1 base, with 10 bases separating them. Written as DNA, the CDR3 is TGTGCCAGCAACGGGGACTATAACTATGGCTACACCTTC. It specifies CASNGDYNYGYTF.

The chain recombines TRBV9 with TRBJ2-3; weak D call: TRBD1 (6 bases). The germline V gene has CDR1 SGDLS and CDR2 YYNGEE. The CDR3 is made up of 15 amino acids. Trimming stripped 0 bases from V and 1 base from J, with 9 bases between. The CDR3 is CASSVVGGGTDTQYF. The CDR3 DNA reads TGTGCCAGCAGCGTAGTAGGGGGAGGCACAGATACGCAGTATTTT.

V gene TRBV4-1 combines with J gene TRBJ2-7; D gene uncertain. The germline CDR1 and CDR2 sequences are MGHRA and YSYEKL. The CDR3 has 17 amino acids. V was trimmed by 2 bases and J by 2 bases, leaving 19 bases between them. In DNA form, the CDR3 reads TGCGCCAGCAGCCAAATAAGCTACAATCTTAGGGCCTACGAGCAGTACTTC. This sequence encodes CASSQISYNLRAYEQYF.

This chain links TRBV5-4 with TRBJ2-1, with 9 bases matching TRBD1. This CDR3 is 14 amino acids long. Losses at the gene ends were 5 bases for V and 9 bases for J; bases not matched to a gene: 9. Germline CDR1 reads SGHNT; CDR2 reads YYREEE (reference sequence). The CDR3 region is CASRSGTGSIEQFF. The CDR3 DNA sequence: TGTGCCAGCAGGTCCGGGACAGGGAGTATTGAGCAGTTCTTC.

V and J are TRBV28 and TRBJ2-7, with TRBD2 matching 8 bases. The CDR3 is 16 amino acids. Germline CDR1 reads MDHEN; CDR2 reads SYDVKM. With V trimmed by 7 bases and J by 3 bases, 14 bases remained unmatched. The CDR3 DNA reads as TGTGCCAGCATGATAGGAAGGTATAGCGGGAACTACGAGCAGTACTTC. This gives the protein CASMIGRYSGNYEQYF.

The gene calls are TRBV4-1 and TRBJ2-2; D remains ambiguous. The CDR3 has 16 amino acids. Trimming shortened V by 0 bases and J by 2 bases, and 10 bases separated the two germline ends. Germline-derived CDR1 and CDR2 are MGHRA and YSYEKL. The CDR3 reads CASSQDPSLNTGELFF. The CDR3 DNA sequence: TGCGCCAGCAGCCAAGATCCAAGCCTCAACACCGGGGAGCTGTTTTTT.

This clone was seen just once. The V gene is TRBV6-5, the J gene TRBJ2-7, with 11 bases lining up with TRBD1. Trimming at V came to 2 bases and at J to 6 bases, leaving 3 bases not matched to a gene. The CDR3 totals 14 residues. Germline values: CDR1 MNHEY, CDR2 SVGAGI. CDR3 in DNA: TGTGCCAGCAGTTACGGACAGGGGGCAGCCGAGCAGTACTTC. As protein: CASSYGQGAAEQYF.

This clone came up a few times. The chain uses TRBV5-6 and TRBJ1-1; D gene ambiguous. There are 12 residues in the CDR3. The V and J ends lost 2 bases and 6 bases respectively, with 8 bases between them. Per germline, CDR1 SGHDT and CDR2 YYEEEE. The CDR3 sequence is CASSFGMAEAFF. CDR3 bases: TGTGCCAGCAGCTTTGGGATGGCTGAAGCTTTCTTT.

The chain joins TRBV29-1 to TRBJ1-2; 9 nucleotides match TRBD1. Germline assignment: CDR1 SQVTM and CDR2 ANQGSEA. The CDR3 has 15 residues. V shed 1 base, J shed 5 bases, and the junction held 8 bases outside the gene matches. The CDR3 DNA reads TGCAGCGTTGAAGTGCTCGGACAGGGGAGGTATGGCTACACCTTC. As protein: CSVEVLGQGRYGYTF.

This clone was detected only a few times. This sequence joins TRBV5-6 and TRBJ2-3, with D unresolved. From germline, CDR1 is SGHDT and CDR2 YYEEEE. The CDR3 spans 13 residues. V lost 0 bases, J lost 3 bases, and 5 bases lay in between. The CDR3 DNA reads TGTGCCAGCAGCTTGGACTGGACAGATACGCAGTATTTT. Its translation is CASSLDWTDTQYF.

The V gene is TRBV7-9, the J gene TRBJ2-3, with 8 nucleotides matching TRBD1. Germline values: CDR1 SEHNR, CDR2 FQNEAQ (reference sequence). Unmatched junction bases numbered 7, after V lost 4 bases and J lost 4 bases. The CDR3 is made up of 15 amino acids. CDR3 sequence (DNA): TGTGCCAGCAGCTACGGACAGGGAGACGCAGATACGCAGTATTTT. This sequence encodes CASSYGQGDADTQYF.

This chain connects TRBV29-1 to TRBJ1-1, with D possibly being TRBD1 (5 bases). The germline V and J ends were trimmed by 5 bases and 2 bases, with 15 bases remaining between them. The CDR3 loop spans 14 amino acids. Germline V gene data show CDR1 as SQVTM and CDR2 as ANQGSEA. The CDR3 sequence: CSVMGGDLNTEAFF. CDR3 DNA sequence: TGCAGCGTTATGGGCGGGGACCTTAACACTGAAGCTTTCTTT.

This clone was counted between two and nine times. The V gene is TRBV4-1, the J gene TRBJ2-5; the D gene is possibly TRBD2 (5 bases). Germline CDR1 is MGHRA and CDR2 is YSYEKL. The CDR3 covers 15 residues. Trimming took 4 bases from V and 5 from J, leaving 17 bases between them. The CDR3: CASSPGPQRGETQYF. CDR3 bases: TGCGCCAGCAGCCCGGGTCCCCAAAGAGGGGAGACCCAGTACTTC.

V and J are TRBV27 and TRBJ1-4, with D possibly being TRBD1 (5 bases). The CDR3 consists of 14 residues. Germline loops: CDR1 MNHEY, CDR2 SMNVEV (reference sequence). V was shortened by 2 bases and J by 6 bases, with 10 bases between the two germline ends. This chain's CDR3 is CASSLVGADEKLFF. In nucleotides, the CDR3 is TGTGCCAGCAGTTTAGTAGGGGCGGATGAAAAACTGTTTTTT.

This clone turned up a few times. V and J are TRBV11-2 and TRBJ2-7, with 7 bases lining up with TRBD1. Per the germline V gene, CDR1 is SGHAT and CDR2 is FQNNGV. CDR3 length equals 14 residues. The ends lost 6 bases at V and 0 bases at J; junction bases unmatched: 5. The CDR3 nucleotides are TGTGCCAGCAGTCCGACAGGGATCTCCTACGAGCAGTACTTC. Translated: CASSPTGISYEQYF.

This clone was seen a single time. The chain uses TRBV9 and TRBJ2-7; 8 bases agree with TRBD2. V lost 3 bases, J lost 5 bases, and 7 bases stayed unmatched. Germline CDR1 SGDLS, CDR2 YYNGEE. The CDR3 spans 14 residues. CDR3: CASSASGSNDEQYF. The CDR3 DNA sequence: TGTGCCAGCAGCGCCAGCGGGAGTAACGACGAGCAGTACTTC.

The chain carries TRBV27 and TRBJ2-7; 8 bases agree with TRBD2. This CDR3 comprises 14 residues. Germline V CDR1 and CDR2: MNHEY, SMNVEV (reference sequence). V lost 6 bases to trimming and J lost 2 bases; unmatched junction nucleotides: 6. The CDR3 here is CASRGISGTYEQYF. For the CDR3, the DNA is TGTGCCAGCAGAGGTATTAGCGGGACCTACGAGCAGTACTTC.

The CDR3 nucleotides are TGTGCCAGCAGTTTATCGTCTGGGCCGGCGCAGCCCCAGCATTTT. The encoded protein is CASSLSSGPAQPQHF. The chain uses TRBV27 and TRBJ1-5; D is undetermined. The ends were cut back, 0 bases at V and 7 bases at J, with 13 bases in the middle. The length of the CDR3 is 15 residues. Per germline, CDR1 MNHEY and CDR2 SMNVEV (reference sequence).

The rearrangement joins TRBV4-3 to TRBJ1-1; possible D gene TRBD1, 6 bases. The germline gives CDR1 LGHNA, CDR2 YSLEER. Trimming stripped 4 bases from V and 0 bases from J, with 9 bases between. There are 14 residues in the CDR3. The CDR3 nucleotides read TGCGCCAGCAGCCTGGACAGACTGAACACTGAAGCTTTCTTT. This translates into CASSLDRLNTEAFF.

The gene calls are TRBV19 and TRBJ2-3; no reliable D call. Between the trimmed V and J ends, which lost 1 base and 0 bases, there was a span of 8 bases. CDR1 is LNHDA and CDR2 is SQIVND in the germline V gene (reference sequence). The CDR3 has 15 residues. The CDR3 sequence: CASSIAALSTDTQYF. Written as DNA, the CDR3 is TGTGCCAGTAGTATAGCCGCACTTAGCACAGATACGCAGTATTTT. The full variable domain, in which reference TRBV19 and TRBJ2-3 provide the parts outside the CDR3, is DGGITQSPKYLFRKEGQNVTLSCEQNLNHDAMYWYRQDPGQGLRLIYYSQIVNDFQKGDIAEGYSVSREKKESFPLTVTSAQKNPTAFYLCASSIAALSTDTQYFGPGTRLTVL.